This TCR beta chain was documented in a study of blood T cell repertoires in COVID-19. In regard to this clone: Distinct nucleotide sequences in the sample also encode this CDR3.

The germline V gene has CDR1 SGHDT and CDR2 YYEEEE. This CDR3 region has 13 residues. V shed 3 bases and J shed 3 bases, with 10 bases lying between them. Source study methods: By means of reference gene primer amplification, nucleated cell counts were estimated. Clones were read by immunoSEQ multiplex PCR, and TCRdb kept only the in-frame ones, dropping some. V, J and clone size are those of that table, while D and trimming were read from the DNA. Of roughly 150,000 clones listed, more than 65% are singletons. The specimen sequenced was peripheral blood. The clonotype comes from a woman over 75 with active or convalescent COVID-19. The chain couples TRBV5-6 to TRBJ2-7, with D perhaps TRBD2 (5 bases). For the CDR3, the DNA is TGTGCCAGCAGCTGGGCCACTAGCTACGAGCAGTACTTC. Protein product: CASSWATSYEQYF.